This TCR beta chain was sequenced in a study of siplizumab effects on memory and regulatory T cells (dated by TCRdb to between 2018 and 2020). For context, the study as a whole: The effect of the anti-CD2 antibody siplizumab on alloreactive T-cell subsets was examined in allogeneic mixed lymphocyte reactions constructed from human PBMCs. Study-wide findings and limitations: Whether proliferating Tregs from siplizumab cultures were suppressive was not functionally confirmed. For roughly 75-97% of proliferating CD4+ or CD8+ clones, no naive or memory phenotype could be assigned. In reactions with siplizumab, an average of 68.8% of mappable alloreactive CD4+ clones were Treg-derived, compared with 26.9% in control reactions. Unstimulated naive T cells appeared more diverse than memory T cells, and naive cells seemed to contribute substantially to the alloresponse. Siplizumab significantly reduced the cumulative frequency of alloreactive sequences traceable to unstimulated CD4+ memory T cells. Because sequences below about 10^-5 frequency were poorly captured, only a minor fraction of alloreactive clones could be mapped to unstimulated subsets.

A word on this clone: What antigen it recognizes has not been identified. No base-level quality is on record; no much larger clone is a single base apart.

Reading the germline V gene gives CDR1 KGHSY and CDR2 FQNENV. V is pared back by 4 bases and J by 0 bases, with 9 bases lying between the germline termini. CDR3 length: 14 amino acids, cysteine to phenylalanine. Only CDR3 DNA remains: 42 bases, in frame from the first base. Unstimulated CD4+ memory cells were also sequenced in three donor pairs, together with CD4+ naive, CD8+ TEMRA, CD8+ naive and CD8+ effector memory subsets. TCRbeta CDR3 sequencing was performed on sorted unstimulated T cells and on proliferating T cells recovered from mixed lymphocyte reactions. Fresh whole blood from approximately ten HLA-typed healthy donors was used to isolate PBMCs. The method was the immunoSEQ multiplex PCR assay. Approximately 100,000 TCR templates per sample were assayed on the deep sequencing platform. Genomic DNA extracted from sorted T cells was used for TCRbeta CDR3 sequencing. The paper's processing steps were these. Clonal analysis of TCRbeta CDR3 data was done in the R programming language. Alloreactive CD4+ and CD8+ clones were defined by comparing unstimulated samples with post-reaction CFSE-low samples. By matching sequences to the repertoires of sorted unstimulated Treg and non-Treg cells, each alloreactive CD4+ clone was assigned a regulatory or non-regulatory origin. TCRdb took this table from immuneACCESS and kept in-frame rearrangements with V and J called. Such tables lack part of the clones; where checked against another copy, unresolved V genes explain under half of the gap, and the rest is unexplained. V and J calls and clone size are copied from that table; D and trimming were computed from the DNA. This sample gives roughly 50,000 clones in total; roughly 87% of them show up just once. The top ten hold roughly 0.3% of the sample.

Material: naive CD8+ T cells sorted from blood. The sample's cell subset or site label, decoded: unstimulated naive T cells. The source is a human donor in good health. This sequence uses TRBV16 and TRBJ1-1, with the D gene not clear enough to name. The DNA reads TGTGCCAGCAGCCCAGGCTATTTGAACACTGAAGCTTTCTTT. Translated, it reads CASSPGYLNTEAFF.